These 21 T cell receptor beta chains share one sample of origin, sequenced in a study of T cell repertoires in cytomegalovirus infection (dated by TCRdb to between 2018 and 2021). Sequencing took place on an Illumina HiSeq 1500. The public reads were quality trimmed at Q25 with fastp and then assembled into clones with MiXCR by TCRdb, keeping productive beta chains. Duplicate CDR3 protein sequences are folded into a single record with the most common DNA and genes. In all, the sample holds about 460,000 distinct CDR3 sequences, and approximately 10% of those were seen once. The leading ten clones occupy roughly a tenth of the sample. Input material: PBMCs. The receptors were gathered from a human donor in good health (CMV status not recorded). Some clones in this sample may be carry-over from other donors' samples.

This clonotype has at least ten counts. This rearrangement joins TRBV28 to TRBJ2-1; 15 positions agree with TRBD2. J lost 6 bases, V lost 3 bases, and 9 bases had no gene match. CDR3 length: 18 residues. Germline values: CDR1 MDHEN, CDR2 SYDVKM. CDR3 in amino acids: CASSFPGLAGGQLNEQFF. The CDR3 DNA reads as TGTGCCAGCAGTTTCCCGGGACTAGCGGGAGGCCAGCTCAATGAGCAGTTCTTC. Using reference TRBV28 and TRBJ2-1 for the parts outside the CDR3, the full variable domain is DVKVTQSSRYLVKRTGEKVFLECVQDMDHENMFWYRQDPGLGLRLIYFSYDVKMKEKGDIPEGYSVSREKKERFSLILESASTNQTSMYLCASSFPGLAGGQLNEQFFGPGTRLTVL.

This clonotype was recorded many times. The chain uses TRBV5-1 and TRBJ2-1, with 8 positions matching TRBD2. V dropped 0 bases and J dropped 3; count of bases not matched to a gene: 5. There are 16 residues in the CDR3. CDR1 is SGHRS, CDR2 YFSETQ, per germline. CDR3 DNA: TGCGCCAGCAGCTTGGAGGCTAGCGGGTTCTACAATGAGCAGTTCTTC. It encodes CASSLEASGFYNEQFF.

This clonotype has ten or more counts. This chain links TRBV7-9 with TRBJ2-7; D is perhaps TRBD1 (7 bases). The CDR3 has 15 residues. Trimming left V 1 base short and J 2 bases short, with 12 bases between. Germline V gene data show CDR1 as SEHNR and CDR2 as FQNEAQ (reference sequence). The CDR3 DNA follows: TGTGCCAGCAGCTTAGGTGGCAGGGGGGCCTACGAGCAGTACTTC. As protein: CASSLGGRGAYEQYF. Drawing the rest from reference TRBV7-9 and TRBJ2-7, the complete variable domain is DTGVSQNPRHKITKRGQNVTFRCDPISEHNRLYWYRQTLGQGPEFLTYFQNEAQLEKSRLLSDRFSAERPKGSFSTLEIQRTEQGDSAMYLCASSLGGRGAYEQYFGPGTRLTVT.

This clonotype came up many times. In DNA form, the CDR3 reads TGTGCCGTCGAGGGGAGTGAGGACGAGCAGTACTTC. Protein sequence: CAVEGSEDEQYF. The rearrangement uses TRBV10-3 and TRBJ2-7; TRBD1 or TRBD2 may be the D gene (5 bases each). This CDR3 is 12 amino acids long. The V end lost 11 bases, the J end lost 5 bases, and 16 bases lay between the germline ends. Germline CDR1 ENHRY, CDR2 SYGVKD.

The chain combines TRBV3-1 with TRBJ1-1; D ambiguous. This CDR3 spans 14 amino acids. The V gene's germline CDR1 is LGHDT and CDR2 YNNKEL (reference sequence). Trimming took 2 bases from V and 1 from J, leaving 8 bases between them. CDR3 in amino acids: CASSQNFGNTEAFF. CDR3 DNA sequence: TGTGCCAGCAGCCAAAATTTCGGGAACACTGAAGCTTTCTTT.

This clonotype appeared many times. The DNA for the CDR3 is TGCGCCAGCAGTGGATCTAGATCCTACGAGCAGTACTTC. Encoded protein: CASSGSRSYEQYF. The chain couples TRBV10-2 to TRBJ2-7; no clear D. Germline V CDR1 and CDR2: WSHSY, SAAADI. Trimming took off 4 bases at V and 1 base at J, with 8 bases between the two ends. This CDR3 has 13 residues.

V is TRBV6-6 and J is TRBJ2-7, with 11 bases lining up with TRBD1. There are 15 residues in the CDR3. Trimming cost V 5 bases and J 4 bases; bases outside gene matches: 7. The germline V gene has CDR1 MNHNY and CDR2 SVGAGI (reference sequence). The CDR3 loop reads CASSLRGQGGYEQYF. The CDR3 region has the DNA TGTGCCAGCAGTCTACGGGGACAGGGGGGGTACGAGCAGTACTTC.

This clonotype was seen repeatedly, ten times or more. The V gene is TRBV12-3 or TRBV12-4, the J gene TRBJ1-1; D gene unclear. Deletions cut 7 bases from V and 2 bases from J, with 11 bases between. The CDR3 contains 13 residues. The CDR3 region is CASTLNPNTEAFF. The CDR3 coding sequence is TGTGCCAGCACTCTAAACCCTAACACTGAAGCTTTCTTT.

This clonotype was counted many times. The chain joins TRBV2 to TRBJ1-4; D ambiguous. V was pared by 2 bases and J by 8 bases, with 18 bases between. CDR3 size: 16 residues. Germline CDR1 is SNHLY and CDR2 is FYNNEI. In nucleotides, the CDR3 is TGTGCCAGCAGTGAAACCCTGGGCGGGTTTGACGAAAAACTGTTTTTT. It encodes CASSETLGGFDEKLFF.

As for this clonotype: One junction end does not reproduce the germline sequence, and a read error may be involved. The chain recombines TRBV7-3 with TRBJ2-5, with D tentatively TRBD2 (5 bases). Germline CDR1 reads SGHTA; CDR2 reads FQGTGA. The CDR3 is 13 amino acids. The CDR3 region is CASSLNRGETRYF. As DNA, the CDR3 is TGTGCCAGCAGCTTAAATCGGGGAGAGACCCGGTACTTC.

This clonotype was detected many times. The rearrangement uses TRBV7-2 and TRBJ2-2, with 10 nucleotides matching TRBD2. The germline gives CDR1 SGHTA, CDR2 FQGNSA. There are 16 residues in the CDR3. Unmatched junction bases numbered 4, after V lost 5 bases and J lost 1 base. CDR3 sequence reads: CASSPRLAGNTGELFF. The DNA for the CDR3 is TGTGCCAGCAGCCCCCGACTAGCGGGGAACACCGGGGAGCTGTTTTTT.

This clonotype was counted ten times or more. V is TRBV19 and J is TRBJ2-1; a weak D match, TRBD1 (6 bases). Trimming shortened V by 7 bases and J by 7 bases, and 8 bases separated the two germline ends. The CDR3 sequence is 11 residues long. Per the germline V gene, CDR1 is LNHDA and CDR2 is SQIVND (reference sequence). Here the CDR3 DNA reads TGTGCCAGTAACAGGGAAAATGAGCAGTTCTTC. It yields the protein CASNRENEQFF.

The chain uses TRBV27 and TRBJ1-2; 9 positions match TRBD1. The CDR3 is made up of 14 amino acids. Losses at the gene ends were 2 bases for V and 7 bases for J; bases not matched to a gene: 5. Germline V gene data show CDR1 as MNHEY and CDR2 as SMNVEV (reference sequence). The CDR3, as DNA: TGTGCCAGCAGTTTAGGGACAGGGTGGCCTGGCTACACCTTC. Protein sequence: CASSLGTGWPGYTF.

The CDR3 sequence: CASSRGSGNQPQHF. The CDR3 DNA reads as TGTGCCAGCAGTCGCGGCAGCGGCAATCAGCCCCAGCATTTT. V usage is TRBV2 and J usage is TRBJ1-5; unclear D gene. Germline loops: CDR1 SNHLY, CDR2 FYNNEI. The CDR3 loop spans 14 amino acids. Trimming left V 5 bases short and J 2 bases short, with 10 bases between.

Note on this clonotype: With a much larger clone just one base away, this may be a read error. This chain links TRBV28 with TRBJ2-3; weak D call: TRBD1 (5 bases). The DNA end is a closer match to TRBJ1-5, so the J assignment may be wrong. This CDR3 is built from 12 residues. Looked up from germline, CDR1 is MDHEN and CDR2 is SYDVKM. The CDR3 region is CASSSPGDTQHF. The CDR3 coding sequence is TGTGCCAGCAGTTCCCCGGGGGATACGCAGCATTTT.

This clonotype was recorded many times. The genes are TRBV19 and TRBJ2-5; TRBD2 matches 14 bases. Trimming at V came to 9 bases and at J to 4 bases, leaving 4 bases not matched to a gene. CDR3 length: 14 residues. The germline V gene has CDR1 LNHDA and CDR2 SQIVND (reference sequence). This chain's CDR3 is CASGTSGGAETQYF. Written as DNA, the CDR3 is TGTGCCAGCGGGACTAGCGGGGGCGCAGAGACCCAGTACTTC.

This clonotype has just a few counts. The chain recombines TRBV28 with TRBJ2-1; possible D gene TRBD2, 6 bases. Germline lookup yields CDR1 MDHEN and CDR2 SYDVKM. V was trimmed by 4 bases and J by 11 bases, leaving 9 bases between them. This CDR3 region has 11 residues. The DNA of the CDR3 is TGTGCCAGCAGTTACGGGAGCAAGCAGTTCTTC. Translation: CASSYGSKQFF.

The CDR3 coding sequence is TGCAGCGTTGAGGGCAGGTACCAAGAGACCCAGTACTTC. It translates to CSVEGRYQETQYF. The rearrangement links TRBV29-1 to TRBJ2-5; D gene unclear. The CDR3 is 13 residues long. The V end was cut by 3 bases, the J end by 0 bases, with 8 bases between. The germline gives CDR1 SQVTM, CDR2 ANQGSEA.

Many counts were recorded for this clonotype. This chain links TRBV2 with TRBJ2-1; 10 bases agree with TRBD2. With V trimmed by 6 bases and J by 6 bases, 8 bases remained unmatched. The length of the CDR3 is 15 residues. Germline V gene sequence: CDR1 SNHLY, CDR2 FYNNEI. The chain's CDR3 is CASRKAGGLSNEQFF. CDR3 bases: TGTGCCAGCAGAAAAGCGGGAGGGTTGTCCAATGAGCAGTTCTTC.

The sample holds many counts of this clonotype. The gene calls are TRBV7-8 and TRBJ2-5; D unresolved. The CDR3 covers 13 residues. V was pared by 3 bases and J by 3 bases, with 8 bases between. CDR1 SGHVS and CDR2 FQNEAQ come from the germline V gene. This CDR3 reads CASSLQLEETQYF. CDR3 nucleotide sequence: TGTGCCAGCAGCTTGCAGCTCGAAGAGACCCAGTACTTC.

In its sample, this clonotype was seen many times. The V gene is TRBV11-2, the J gene TRBJ2-3, with D hard to call. The germline V and J ends were trimmed by 2 bases and 6 bases, with 6 bases remaining between them. The CDR3 is 12 residues long. CDR1 SGHAT and CDR2 FQNNGV come from the germline V gene. In nucleotides, the CDR3 is TGTGCCAGCAGCTTAAATATGGATACGCAGTATTTT. It encodes CASSLNMDTQYF.